This TCR beta chain was retrieved from a study of tumor-infiltrating lymphocytes in oesophageal squamous cell carcinoma. The table lists this clonotype with a few counts. The germline V gene encodes CDR1 SGHKS and CDR2 YYEKEE (reference sequence). The CDR3 runs 15 residues. The V gene end was trimmed by 4 bases and the J gene end by 8 bases; junction bases not matched to a gene: 12. Each CDR3 protein gets one entry after TCRdb re-called the PCR reads with MiXCR. Of around 12,000 distinct CDR3 sequences listed, roughly half were seen once; the top ten hold about 12%. The sample comprised blood. The V call is TRBV5-5, the J call TRBJ2-1, with 7 bases identical to TRBD2. This clonotype was sampled from a female donor with esophageal squamous cell carcinoma. CDR3 nucleotides: TGTGCCAGCAGCCCCATTGGGCGGGAGAGGGATGAGCAGTTCTTC. Translating it yields CASSPIGRERDEQFF.